This is a list of T cell receptor beta chains from one sample in a study of CD8+ T cells in alopecia areata. Libraries were prepared by immunoSEQ multiplex PCR; TCRdb keeps only in-frame clonotypes and omits some of them. The sample consists of some 200,000 clones, roughly 61% of them appearing once. The sample was CD8+ T cells sorted from blood, taken at week 24, from a patient treated with tofacitinib. Source of these receptors: a human donor with alopecia areata. CDR3s include the opening cysteine and the closing phenylalanine or tryptophan. D genes are given only for firm matches. Clone size is stated in some rows and not others, as once, few, many or a class when expanded.

d_call | clone_size | j_call | v_call | cdr3_nt | cdr3_aa
. | . | TRBJ2-3 | TRBV2 | TGTGCCAGCAGTGACGGGACGGAAAGCACAGATACGCAGTATTTT | CASSDGTESTDTQYF
. | . | TRBJ1-3 | TRBV6-5 | TGTGCCAGCAGCCCAGCCAGGGGTGGAAACACCATATATTTT | CASSPARGGNTIYF
. | . | TRBJ1-1 | TRBV7-9 | TGTGCCAGCAGTCGAACAGGCGAAGCTTTCTTT | CASSRTGEAFF
. | . | TRBJ2-1 | TRBV29-1 | TGCAGCGTGGATGGGGGGGCGTCCTACAATGAGCAGTTCTTC | CSVDGGASYNEQFF
TRBD1 | . | TRBJ1-2 | TRBV13 | TGTGCCAGCAGCTTGGGGACAGGGTCTGACTATGGCTACACCTTC | CASSLGTGSDYGYTF
. | few | TRBJ2-2 | TRBV2 | TGTGCCATTCGTCCTTTGTACACCGGGGAGCTGTTTTTT | CAIRPLYTGELFF
. | few | TRBJ2-2 | TRBV7-9 | TGTGCCAGCAGTCCCGGGACTTTAAACACCGGGGAGCTGTTTTTT | CASSPGTLNTGELFF
TRBD1 | . | TRBJ2-3 | TRBV27 | TGTGCCAGCAGTCCAACGAAGACAGGGGGCGGAAGATCGGCGCAGTATTTT | CASSPTKTGGGRSAQYF
. | . | TRBJ2-1 | TRBV30 | TGTGCCTGGACCGAAACAGGTTACAATGAGCAGTTCTTC | CAWTETGYNEQFF
. | . | TRBJ1-6 | TRBV7-3 | TGTGCCAGCAGCTTAGGATCGGGGGCGCGGGATTCACCCCTCCACTTT | CASSLGSGARDSPLHF
. | many | TRBJ2-7 | TRBV10-3 | TGTGCCATCAGTGACAGGGAATACGAGCAGTACTTC | CAISDREYEQYF
. | few | TRBJ2-3 | TRBV10-3 | TGTGCCATCAGAAACACGAACAGCACAGATACGCAGTATTTT | CAIRNTNSTDTQYF
. | . | TRBJ1-5 | TRBV7-6 | TGTGCCAGCAGCTTAGCGCGGATTGTGGATCAGCCCCAGCATTTT | CASSLARIVDQPQHF
. | . | TRBJ2-5 | TRBV11-3 | TGTGCCAGCAGCTTCGGGGAGACCCAGTACTTC | CASSFGETQYF
TRBD2 | . | TRBJ2-7 | TRBV30 | TGTGCCTGGAGTGGGCTTACTAGCGGGTCCTACGAGCAGTACTTC | CAWSGLTSGSYEQYF
. | . | TRBJ2-1 | TRBV7-2 | TGTGCCAGCAGCTTAAATGTGGGGGGCGGCGATGAGCAGTTCTTC | CASSLNVGGGDEQFF
. | . | TRBJ1-6 | TRBV9 | TGTGCCAGCAGCGCGTACGCCGGACTGTCCTATAATTCACCCCTCCACTTT | CASSAYAGLSYNSPLHF
. | . | TRBJ2-5 | TRBV18 | TGTGCCAGCTCACCCGGTGAAAGAGAGACCCAGTACTTC | CASSPGERETQYF
. | . | TRBJ1-5 | TRBV10-3 | TGTGCCATCAGGGATTCAAGTTATAGCAATCAGCCCCAGCATTTT | CAIRDSSYSNQPQHF
. | few | TRBJ1-2 | TRBV10-3 | TGTGCCATCAGTGATTCCCTTAGCTATGGCTACACCTTC | CAISDSLSYGYTF
TRBD2 | . | TRBJ2-7 | TRBV7-2 | TGTGCCAGCAGCACTAGCGGAGATCTCTACGAGCAGTACTTC | CASSTSGDLYEQYF
. | . | TRBJ2-3 | TRBV2 | TGTGCCAGCAGTGACCCGGGGAGGAGGGCAGATACGCAGTATTTT | CASSDPGRRADTQYF
. | few | TRBJ2-2 | TRBV2 | TGTGCCAGCAGCCAAACGTCCGGGCCCCCAAAAGGTTTCTCCGGGGAGCTGTTTTTT | CASSQTSGPPKGFSGELFF
TRBD1 | few | TRBJ2-5 | TRBV13 | TGTGCCAGCAGCCAGACAGGGACACAAGAGACCCAGTACTTC | CASSQTGTQETQYF
. | . | TRBJ2-7 | TRBV5-6 | TGTGCCAGCAGCTGGAGGGAAGGACCATCCTACGAGCAGTACTTC | CASSWREGPSYEQYF
. | . | TRBJ2-2 | TRBV6-5 | TGTGCCAGCAGTTACCATGGCACCGGGGAGCTGTTTTTT | CASSYHGTGELFF
. | once | TRBJ2-1 | TRBV30 | TGTGCCTGGACCCCCCCCACTTCCCCTTACAATGAGCAGTTCTTC | CAWTPPTSPYNEQFF
. | . | TRBJ1-2 | TRBV10-1 | TGCGCCAGCAGGGCCGGGTACACCTTC | CASRAGYTF
. | . | TRBJ1-5 | TRBV10-3 | TGTGCCATCAGGGACAGCCTATATAGCAATCAGCCCCAGCATTTT | CAIRDSLYSNQPQHF
. | . | TRBJ2-5 | TRBV15 | TGTGCCACCAGCAGGCCGGGACTTCCAGAGACCCAGTACTTC | CATSRPGLPETQYF